A single sample gave rise to the 3 T cell receptor beta chains below, sequenced in a study of tissue T cells after allogeneic stem cell transplantation. Sequencing used immunoSEQ multiplex PCR; TCRdb keeps in-frame clones, though not all of them. The sample lists 25,000 to 35,000 clones; 65% to 90% were seen once. The sample here was blood, taken before transplantation. The receptor set was obtained from a woman aged 18-49 years who later had graft-versus-host disease after an allogeneic stem cell transplant.

This chain joins TRBV28 and TRBJ1-5; 7 bases agree with TRBD1. CDR3 length: 16 amino acids. Germline lookup yields CDR1 MDHEN and CDR2 SYDVKM. V gave up 7 bases and J gave up 2 bases; unmatched junction bases: 11. The CDR3 spells CASTPGGGIGNQPQHF. Here the CDR3 DNA reads TGTGCCAGCACCCCAGGGGGGGGCATTGGCAATCAGCCCCAGCATTTT.

This clone has only a few counts. The chain employs TRBV27 and TRBJ1-5, with D perhaps TRBD1 (5 bases). This CDR3 region has 16 residues. Germline V gene lookup returns CDR1 MNHEY and CDR2 SMNVEV (reference sequence). V gave up 5 bases and J gave up 4 bases, with 18 bases separating them. The CDR3 sequence is CASSAGTGSGNQPQHF. CDR3 DNA: TGTGCCAGCAGTGCCGGGACGGGGTCTGGGAATCAGCCCCAGCATTTT.

This chain links TRBV5-8 with TRBJ2-7, with 7 positions matching TRBD1. The CDR3 runs to 16 residues. J lost 2 bases, V lost 4 bases, and 12 bases had no gene match. Germline CDR1 SGHTS, CDR2 YDEGEE. CDR3 in amino acids: CASSGAAVQGTYEQYF. Here the CDR3 DNA reads TGTGCCAGCAGCGGGGCGGCCGTACAGGGGACCTACGAGCAGTACTTC.